This T cell receptor beta chain was recorded in a study of blood T cells in healthy people across ages (dated by TCRdb to 2013 to 2016). With respect to the entire study: In model experiments, roughly one uniquely barcoded TCR beta cDNA molecule per two T cells was captured by template switching. Age-related changes in TCR beta repertoire diversity were measured in the study by deep sequencing normalized with unique cDNA molecular identifiers. Donors were grouped into four age groups: young (average approximately 16 years), middle-aged (under 40), aged (over 55) and long-lived (about 90). To avoid experimental bias, donors of different ages were distributed randomly across sequencing lanes. For two donors (one aged 18 to 30 and one aged 80 or older), the study analyzed two additional independent replicas of 1 million unique cDNA reads from the same blood draw.

Preparation of the library involved 5' RACE. Sequencing was performed on an Illumina HiSeq 2500. A second PCR of 7 to 11 cycles was performed with a sample-barcoded 5' primer and a J-beta primer mix. A template-switch 5' adaptor carrying 12 random nucleotides introduced a unique molecular identifier onto each TCR beta cDNA molecule. Each sample yielded at least 3 million CDR3-containing paired-end reads. First-strand cDNA was synthesized from all RNA with the Mint cDNA synthesis kit, primed by a TRBC-specific oligonucleotide. All cDNA was treated with uracil-DNA glycosylase and then went through a first 18-cycle PCR with the universal primers M1SS and BC2_uni_R. The original pipeline was this. Each sample was normalized by randomly selecting 1 million high-quality reads, each carrying a distinct molecular identifier. Reads with shared molecular identifiers were discarded instead of being binned into consensus sequences. MiTCR, run with a Q25 quality threshold and the strictest error-elimination algorithm, handled CDR3 identification, clonotype clustering and error correction. A nonparametric unseen species model with Euler transformation was used to estimate a lower bound on total TCR beta diversity. TCRdb reprocessed the public reads (quality trimming at Q25 with fastp, clone calling with MiXCR) and kept in-frame beta chains. Every distinct CDR3 protein forms one entry, paired with its most common genes and DNA. For this entry, the V and J calls and clone size follow TCRdb and not the study's own pipeline. The sample profile shows 1.4 million to 1.5 million distinct CDR3 sequences; approximately 40% of them were found once. The ten largest clones represent roughly 8.2% of the sample.

Details on this clonotype: Its antigen has not been determined. No much larger clone exists at a distance of one base, and base qualities are not known.

On the study overall, not on this receptor specifically: The long-lived group showed more naive CD4+ T cells, fewer expanded clones and increased TCR diversity than the aged group, suggesting age selection. Conclusive comparison of naive and antigen-experienced compartments was prevented by the profiling of bulk unsorted PBMCs. Because the CMV infection status of the donors was unknown, age-related changes in expanded clonotypes may potentially have been confounded. There was a strong correlation between observed TCR beta diversity and the percentage of naive T cells measured by flow cytometry. Total diversity estimates from one million sequenced T cells were considered lower bounds and underestimates. As age increased, observed TCR beta diversity per million T cells dropped in a roughly linear way, and a significant reduction was already evident by age approximately 40.

V is trimmed back by 3 bases and J by 7 bases, and the junction contains 10 bases that no gene match accounts for. Measured from the cysteine to the phenylalanine, the CDR3 is 16 residues long. The read is trimmed to its CDR3 DNA, 48 bases read in frame from base 1. CDR1 is given as SNHLY and CDR2 as FYNNEI, both from the germline V gene. Donors were 30 to 45 systemically healthy Caucasian individuals from Russia aged roughly 6 to 100 years. Each donor gave about 11 milliliters of peripheral blood, drawn into EDTA-treated Vacutainer tubes. Ficoll-Paque density-gradient centrifugation was used to isolate PBMCs, with at least 7 million per sample. Total RNA was extracted from PBMCs with Trizol reagent, with at least 6 micrograms obtained per sample. For every donor, flow cytometry on a PBMC aliquot measured the percentage of naive CD45RAhigh/CD27high T cells.

This receptor was obtained from a woman between 18 and 30 years old in good health. Sequenced material: blood. The sequence is built from TRBV2 and TRBJ2-1, with 9 middle bases fitting TRBD2. The bases are TGTGCCAGCAGTGAGCGGCTAGCGGGACTGGGTAATGAGCAGTTCTTC. Its protein product is CASSERLAGLGNEQFF. Reference TRBV2 and TRBJ2-1 genes cover what lies past the CDR3, so the full variable domain is EPEVTQTPSHQVTQMGQEVILRCVPISNHLYFYWYRQILGQKVEFLVSFYNNEISEKSEIFDDQFSVERPDGSNFTLKIRSTKLEDSAMYFCASSERLAGLGNEQFFGPGTRLTVL.